The 14 T cell receptor beta chains below all came from one sample that was sequenced in a study of regulatory T cells in long-lasting Graves disease. For TCR beta, libraries came from iRepertoire HTBI primers and Arm-PCR of CDR3 regions. Each CDR3 protein is one row after TCRdb ran MiXCR on the multiplex PCR reads. The top ten hold 6.5% to 9% of the sample, which has 400,000 to 600,000 distinct CDR3 sequences, roughly 21% seen once. Time point described: persistent/refractory GD, antithyroid drugs over 5 years with positive TRAb. With RNA extracted from PBMCs as input, the TCR library was made. Sample: peripheral blood mononuclear cells (PBMCs), taken when the disease was refractory, from a patient treated with antithyroid drugs. Every receptor here comes from a female donor with Graves disease.

V gene TRBV12-3 or TRBV12-4 combines with J gene TRBJ2-7; 7 bases map to TRBD1. Trimming removed 4 bases from V and 0 bases from J; junction bases left unmatched: 6. The CDR3 runs to 15 residues. The CDR3 sequence is CASSWTGSDSYEQYF. CDR3 DNA sequence: TGTGCCAGCAGTTGGACAGGCTCCGACTCCTACGAGCAGTACTTC.

The chain links TRBV7-9 to TRBJ2-2, with 8 bases fitting TRBD1. The CDR3 is made up of 16 amino acids. Germline loops: CDR1 SEHNR, CDR2 FQNEAQ (reference sequence). With 7 bases clipped from V and 2 bases from J, the junction kept 9 bases outside the gene matches. The CDR3 reads CASNSLGQVNTGELFF. For the CDR3, the DNA is TGTGCCAGCAACTCGTTGGGACAGGTCAACACCGGGGAGCTGTTTTTT.

As concerns this clonotype: A much larger clone differs from this one at a single base, so this may be a read error. The CDR3 coding sequence is TGTGCCAGCAGTTTATCGATAGGTGGCTGGGAGCTGTTTTTT. Amino acid sequence: CASSLSIGGWELFF. This chain links TRBV12-3 or TRBV12-4 with TRBJ2-2; D not resolved. The CDR3 is made up of 14 amino acids. V lost 2 bases to trimming and J lost 9 bases, with 13 bases between them.

Only a few counts were recorded for this clonotype. The genes are TRBV4-1 and TRBJ1-5, with unresolved D. Germline CDR1 is MGHRA and CDR2 is YSYEKL. The ends were cut back, 1 base at V and 5 bases at J, with 9 bases in the middle. The CDR3 has 14 residues. The CDR3 reads CASSQGVGYQPQHF. Written as DNA, the CDR3 is TGCGCCAGCAGCCAAGGAGTAGGGTATCAGCCCCAGCATTTT.

This clonotype was detected ten times or more. The J gene is TRBJ1-5, the V gene TRBV7-8; D gene unclear. This CDR3 has 14 amino acids. CDR1 SGHVS and CDR2 FQNEAQ come from the germline V gene. V shed 5 bases and J shed 0 bases, with 8 bases lying between them. CDR3 in amino acids: CASSATDSNQPQHF. CDR3 DNA sequence: TGTGCCAGCAGCGCGACGGATAGCAATCAGCCCCAGCATTTT.

The sample holds a few counts of this clonotype. The V and J genes are TRBV20-1 and TRBJ1-5; weak D call: TRBD1 (6 bases). The V gene lost 4 bases and the J gene lost 0 bases, with 19 bases spanning the gap. Germline-derived CDR1 and CDR2 are DFQATT and SNEGSKA (reference sequence). The CDR3 sequence is 17 residues long. The DNA for the CDR3 is TGCAGTGCTATTTCGGGGGCCCAAGGAGTTAGCAATCAGCCCCAGCATTTT. Amino acids: CSAISGAQGVSNQPQHF.

This clonotype appeared a few times. The rearrangement links TRBV19 to TRBJ2-2; 7 nucleotides line up with TRBD1. The germline CDR1 and CDR2 sequences are LNHDA and SQIVND (reference sequence). The CDR3 contains 14 residues. The V and J ends lost 0 bases and 6 bases, in that order; junction bases with no gene match: 1. The CDR3 here is CASSIEGGAGELFF. The CDR3 DNA reads TGTGCCAGTAGTATAGAAGGGGGCGCCGGGGAGCTGTTTTTT.

This clonotype was seen many times. This sequence joins TRBV6-5 and TRBJ2-7; D not certain. Trimming stripped 3 bases from V and 4 bases from J, with 16 bases between. CDR1 is MNHEY and CDR2 is SVGAGI in the germline V gene. The CDR3 is 15 amino acids. CDR3 region: CASSYGVVSPYEQYF. The CDR3 region has the DNA TGTGCCAGCAGTTATGGGGTTGTTTCTCCTTACGAGCAGTACTTC.

This chain joins TRBV28 and TRBJ1-5; no reliable D call. Per germline, CDR1 MDHEN and CDR2 SYDVKM. With 1 base removed from V and 6 bases from J, the gap between germline ends came to 16 bases. This CDR3 has 16 residues. CDR3 sequence: CASSLLTNSRSQPQHF. In nucleotides, the CDR3 is TGTGCCAGCAGTTTATTGACAAACAGCAGGAGTCAGCCCCAGCATTTT.

Ten or more counts support this clonotype. CDR3 bases: TGTGCCAGCAGTGGGACAGGGCCTGAAGCTTTCTTT. This encodes CASSGTGPEAFF. This chain joins TRBV28 and TRBJ1-1; 9 nucleotides match TRBD1. Germline V gene data show CDR1 as MDHEN and CDR2 as SYDVKM. The CDR3 length is 12 residues. V dropped 5 bases and J dropped 6; count of bases not matched to a gene: 1.

This CDR3 reads CASSVTSNAEAFF. The CDR3 DNA follows: TGTGCCAGCAGCGTCACTTCTAACGCTGAAGCTTTCTTT. The chain is built from TRBV11-2 and TRBJ1-1; D is unclear. The length of the CDR3 is 13 residues. Germline V gene lookup returns CDR1 SGHAT and CDR2 FQNNGV. V was pared by 5 bases and J by 6 bases, with 13 bases between.

Ten or more counts support this clonotype. V is TRBV7-8 and J is TRBJ1-4; no clear D. This CDR3 has 15 amino acids. Germline CDR1 and CDR2: SGHVS and FQNEAQ. Trimming removed 5 bases from V and 0 bases from J, with 10 bases in between. CDR3 DNA: TGTGCCAGCAGCGAGAAGACGGCAACTAATGAAAAACTGTTTTTT. Protein sequence: CASSEKTATNEKLFF.

The V call is TRBV5-1, the J call TRBJ2-7; D not resolved. The V and J ends lost 4 bases and 3 bases respectively, with 14 bases between them. The CDR3 loop spans 14 amino acids. Germline assignment: CDR1 SGHRS and CDR2 YFSETQ. The DNA for the CDR3 is TGCGCCAGCAGCCCGGCGGACGGGTACTACGAGCAGTACTTC. It is translated as CASSPADGYYEQYF.

The V and J genes are TRBV7-2 and TRBJ2-5; a weak D match, TRBD2 (6 bases). CDR1 is SGHTA, CDR2 FQGNSA, per germline. Trimming pared 5 bases from V and 0 bases from J, leaving 10 bases between. There are 14 residues in the CDR3. This CDR3 reads CASSGDLYQETQYF. The CDR3 bases are TGTGCCAGCAGCGGGGACTTATACCAAGAGACCCAGTACTTC.